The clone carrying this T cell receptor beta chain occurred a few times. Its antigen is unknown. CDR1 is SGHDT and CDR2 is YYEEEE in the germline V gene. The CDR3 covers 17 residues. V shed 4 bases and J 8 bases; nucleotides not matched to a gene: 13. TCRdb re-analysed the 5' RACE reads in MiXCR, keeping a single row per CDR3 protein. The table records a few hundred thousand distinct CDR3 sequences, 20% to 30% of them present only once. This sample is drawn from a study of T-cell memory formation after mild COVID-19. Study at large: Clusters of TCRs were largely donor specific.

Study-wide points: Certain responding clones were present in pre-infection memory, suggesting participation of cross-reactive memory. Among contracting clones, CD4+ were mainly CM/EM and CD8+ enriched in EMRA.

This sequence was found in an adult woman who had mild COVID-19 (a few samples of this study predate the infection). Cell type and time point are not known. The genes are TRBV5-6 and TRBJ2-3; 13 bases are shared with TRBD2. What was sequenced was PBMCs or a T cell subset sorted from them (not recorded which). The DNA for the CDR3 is TGTGCCAGCAGCCCGGCCCCCGGGACTAGCGGGACAAGTACGCAGTATTTT. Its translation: CASSPAPGTSGTSTQYF. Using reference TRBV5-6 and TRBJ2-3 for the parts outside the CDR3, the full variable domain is DAGVTQSPTHLIKTRGQQVTLRCSPKSGHDTVSWYQQALGQGPQFIFQYYEEEERQRGNFPDRFSGHQFPNYSSELNVNALLLGDSALYLCASSPAPGTSGTSTQYFGPGTRLTVL.